These 24 T cell receptor beta chains came from one sample sequenced in a study of shared clonotypes between healthy human individuals. Assay used: immunoSEQ multiplex PCR; TCRdb lists only in-frame clones, some missing. This table holds fewer than 1 million clones, around 96% found once. CD8 cells regarded as naive lacked CD45RO, were positively chosen for CCR7, and omitted terminally differentiated effector memory CD45RA+ cells. The sequenced sample was naive CD8+ T cells sorted from blood. The receptors were gathered from a man aged 25 to 40 in good health.

V is TRBV7-9 and J is TRBJ1-1; D is uncertain. The V end was cut by 7 bases, the J end by 0 bases, with 12 bases between. CDR1 is SEHNR, CDR2 FQNEAQ, per germline (reference sequence). The CDR3 totals 14 residues. CDR3 region: CASNPSQLNTEAFF. Here the CDR3 DNA reads TGTGCCAGCAACCCTTCACAACTGAACACTGAAGCTTTCTTT. Together with reference TRBV7-9 and TRBJ1-1, the CDR3 gives the full variable domain: DTGVSQNPRHKITKRGQNVTFRCDPISEHNRLYWYRQTLGQGPEFLTYFQNEAQLEKSRLLSDRFSAERPKGSFSTLEIQRTEQGDSAMYLCASNPSQLNTEAFFGQGTRLTVV.

In this sample, this clone turned up once. The rearrangement joins TRBV7-9 to TRBJ1-4; D unclear. The CDR3 extends over 14 amino acids. Germline loops: CDR1 SEHNR, CDR2 FQNEAQ (reference sequence). The V gene lost 0 bases and the J gene lost 8 bases, with 10 bases spanning the gap. CDR3 sequence reads: CASSLAQVPEKLFF. Written as DNA, the CDR3 is TGTGCCAGCAGCTTAGCGCAAGTCCCAGAAAAACTGTTTTTT.

The V gene is TRBV5-4, the J gene TRBJ2-2, with TRBD2 as a possible D gene (6 bases). The CDR3 has 15 residues. V lost 3 bases and J 7 bases, leaving 16 bases between the germline ends. The V gene's germline CDR1 is SGHNT and CDR2 YYREEE (reference sequence). The DNA for the CDR3 is TGTGCCAGCAGCTCGCTCGGAGGGGCGGACGGGGAGCTGTTTTTT. It encodes CASSSLGGADGELFF.

This sequence joins TRBV7-9 and TRBJ2-7; 8 nucleotides align to TRBD1. CDR1 and CDR2 (germline): SEHNR, FQNEAQ (reference sequence). The ends lost 6 bases at V and 3 bases at J; junction bases unmatched: 4. This CDR3 is 13 amino acids long. The CDR3: CASRPGQGYEQYF. CDR3 bases: TGTGCCAGCAGACCAGGACAGGGCTACGAGCAGTACTTC.

To note about this clone: The CDR3 end shows no conserved phenylalanine or tryptophan, and so a read error is likely. The chain carries TRBV2 and TRBJ2-7; 10 nucleotides line up with TRBD2. CDR3 size: 15 residues. The germline V gene has CDR1 SNHLY and CDR2 FYNNEI. The ends lost 3 bases at V and 3 bases at J; junction bases unmatched: 5. CDR3 nucleotides: TGTGCCAGCAGTGACAGTGCTAGCGGGAGCTACGAGCAGTACCTC. This encodes CASSDSASGSYEQYL.

The chain is built from TRBV2 and TRBJ2-4, with TRBD2 identical over 8 bases. The CDR3 consists of 16 residues. Germline CDR1 SNHLY, CDR2 FYNNEI. Trimming took 6 bases from V and 6 from J; bases not matched to a gene: 13. The CDR3 loop reads CASSELTSELPNIQYF. For the CDR3, the DNA is TGTGCCAGCAGCGAATTGACTAGCGAGCTACCAAACATTCAGTACTTC.

The CDR3 loop reads CASSEDGETNEKLFF. CDR3 nucleotides: TGTGCCAGCAGCGAGGACGGGGAAACTAATGAAAAACTGTTTTTT. The chain couples TRBV9 to TRBJ1-4; D not certain. The CDR3 totals 15 residues. CDR1 and CDR2 (germline): SGDLS, YYNGEE. The ends were cut back, 3 bases at V and 1 base at J, with 10 bases in the middle.

The V and J genes are TRBV2 and TRBJ1-1; a weak D match, TRBD1 (6 bases). The CDR3 is made up of 13 amino acids. Germline-derived CDR1 and CDR2 are SNHLY and FYNNEI. The V end was cut by 4 bases, the J end by 8 bases, with 14 bases between. The CDR3 sequence: CASSVVPGGEAFF. In DNA, the CDR3 is TGTGCCAGCAGTGTGGTTCCGGGGGGCGAAGCTTTCTTT.

CDR3 nucleotide sequence: TGTGCCAGCAGCGGGGGGGCCGCCACAGATACGCAGTATTTT. Residues: CASSGGAATDTQYF. The chain links TRBV7-9 to TRBJ2-3, with a weak D call TRBD2 (7 bases). Germline-derived CDR1 and CDR2 are SEHNR and FQNEAQ (reference sequence). The CDR3 contains 14 residues. V was cut by 5 bases and J by 2 bases, with 11 bases left in between.

The chain links TRBV28 to TRBJ2-1; no reliable D call. Trimming took off 2 bases at V and 2 bases at J, with 10 bases between the two ends. The CDR3 totals 15 residues. Germline V gives CDR1 MDHEN, CDR2 SYDVKM. CDR3 sequence (DNA): TGTGCCAGCAGTTTAGTCTATCCTACCTACAATGAGCAGTTCTTC. This encodes CASSLVYPTYNEQFF. Combining the CDR3 with reference TRBV28 and TRBJ2-1 gives the whole variable domain DVKVTQSSRYLVKRTGEKVFLECVQDMDHENMFWYRQDPGLGLRLIYFSYDVKMKEKGDIPEGYSVSREKKERFSLILESASTNQTSMYLCASSLVYPTYNEQFFGPGTRLTVL.

CDR3 nucleotide sequence: TGTGCCACGATGGACTCGCTAAGAGATACGCAGTATTTT. Translating it yields CATMDSLRDTQYF. The chain combines TRBV7-9 with TRBJ2-3; possibly TRBD2 for D (5 bases). Between the trimmed V and J ends, which lost 10 bases and 5 bases, there was a span of 16 bases. CDR3 length: 13 amino acids. CDR1 SEHNR and CDR2 FQNEAQ come from the germline V gene (reference sequence).

The chain combines TRBV4-1 with TRBJ2-2, with 8 bases identical to TRBD1. Looked up from germline, CDR1 is MGHRA and CDR2 is YSYEKL. The J segment lost 0 bases and the V segment lost 4 bases, leaving 1 base of the junction unmatched. The CDR3 totals 15 residues. Here the CDR3 DNA reads TGCGCCAGCAGCCCGGGACAGGCGAACACCGGGGAGCTGTTTTTT. It is translated as CASSPGQANTGELFF.

J is TRBJ1-1 and V is TRBV7-9; 11 bases line up with TRBD1. The CDR3 spans 15 residues. Germline V gene sequence: CDR1 SEHNR, CDR2 FQNEAQ (reference sequence). The V gene end was trimmed by 8 bases and the J gene end by 5 bases; junction bases not matched to a gene: 10. The CDR3 region is CASHRTGGGRTEAFF. CDR3 DNA sequence: TGTGCCAGCCACCGGACAGGGGGCGGACGGACTGAAGCTTTCTTT.

The chain recombines TRBV10-1 with TRBJ2-3; D ambiguous. The CDR3 is 15 residues long. The germline gives CDR1 WNHNN, CDR2 SYGVQD (reference sequence). Between the trimmed V and J ends, which lost 5 bases and 1 base, there was a span of 13 bases. The CDR3 bases are TGCGCCAGCAGTTTACACGTCTCGGGCACAGATACGCAGTATTTT. It translates to CASSLHVSGTDTQYF.

The chain uses TRBV25-1 and TRBJ1-4; D gene unclear. V was shortened by 3 bases and J by 15 bases, with 14 bases between the two germline ends. The germline V gene encodes CDR1 MGHDK and CDR2 SYGVNS. The CDR3 spans 12 residues. The CDR3 DNA reads TGTGCCAGCAGTGACCCGGGGTCCGGCGTGTTTTTT. Translation gives CASSDPGSGVFF.

The CDR3 region is CASSLTYRLDGYTF. CDR3 DNA sequence: TGCGCCAGCAGCCTAACCTACAGGCTGGACGGCTACACCTTC. This chain uses TRBV5-1 with TRBJ1-2; TRBD1 might be the D (5 bases). The V end was cut by 4 bases, the J end by 8 bases, with 18 bases between. CDR1 and CDR2 from the germline V gene are SGHRS and YFSETQ. CDR3 size: 14 residues.

The chain has TRBV27 and TRBJ2-1; a weak D match, TRBD2 (7 bases). The CDR3 runs 18 residues. Germline V gene data show CDR1 as MNHEY and CDR2 as SMNVEV (reference sequence). V lost 2 bases and J 2 bases, leaving 19 bases between the germline ends. The CDR3 region is CASSLTGGGTGAYNEQFF. The CDR3 DNA reads TGTGCCAGCAGTTTAACGGGGGGCGGGACGGGCGCCTACAATGAGCAGTTCTTC.

The V gene is TRBV11-2, the J gene TRBJ1-5; a weak D match, TRBD1 (5 bases). Trimming took off 5 bases at V and 4 bases at J, with 15 bases between the two ends. The CDR3 extends over 15 amino acids. Germline values: CDR1 SGHAT, CDR2 FQNNGV. CDR3 loop: CASSPGRGGNQPQHF. The CDR3 nucleotides are TGTGCCAGCAGCCCGGGTAGGGGAGGGAATCAGCCCCAGCATTTT.

In this sample, this clone turned up once. The rearrangement joins TRBV5-4 to TRBJ2-3; 10 bases align to TRBD1. The CDR3 sequence is 17 residues long. Germline V gives CDR1 SGHNT, CDR2 YYREEE (reference sequence). With V trimmed by 1 base and J by 2 bases, 7 bases remained unmatched. CDR3: CASSLLEDRGYTDTQYF. As DNA, the CDR3 is TGTGCCAGCAGCTTGCTAGAGGACAGGGGGTACACAGATACGCAGTATTTT.

This sequence joins TRBV27 and TRBJ2-3, with 9 bases matching TRBD2. J was trimmed by 3 bases and V by 7 bases; bases with no gene match: 8. CDR3 length: 15 residues. CDR1 is MNHEY, CDR2 SMNVEV, per germline (reference sequence). As DNA, the CDR3 is TGTGCCAGCACACAACTAGCGGGCCAGACAGATACGCAGTATTTT. Its protein product is CASTQLAGQTDTQYF.

V usage is TRBV19 and J usage is TRBJ2-2; 10 bases are shared with TRBD1. The CDR3 totals 15 residues. The germline V gene has CDR1 LNHDA and CDR2 SQIVND (reference sequence). J lost 5 bases, V lost 4 bases, and 4 bases had no gene match. The CDR3 reads CASSTGTGATGELFF. The CDR3 nucleotides are TGTGCCAGTAGTACCGGGACAGGGGCAACCGGGGAGCTGTTTTTT.

The rearrangement joins TRBV4-1 to TRBJ2-7, with 9 bases aligning to TRBD1. This CDR3 region has 14 residues. V shed 2 bases, J shed 4 bases, and the junction held 3 bases outside the gene matches. Per the germline V gene, CDR1 is MGHRA and CDR2 is YSYEKL. As DNA, the CDR3 is TGCGCCAGCAGCCAAAGACAGGGGGAGTACGAGCAGTACTTC. As protein: CASSQRQGEYEQYF.

The CDR3 loop is CASRADPGAYEQYF. The CDR3, as DNA: TGTGCCAGCAGGGCGGACCCGGGGGCCTACGAGCAGTACTTC. The chain combines TRBV28 with TRBJ2-7; tentatively, D is TRBD2 (6 bases). The CDR3 contains 14 residues. CDR1 MDHEN and CDR2 SYDVKM come from the germline V gene. V lost 6 bases and J lost 2, with 14 bases in between. The full variable domain, completed using reference TRBV28 and TRBJ2-7, is DVKVTQSSRYLVKRTGEKVFLECVQDMDHENMFWYRQDPGLGLRLIYFSYDVKMKEKGDIPEGYSVSREKKERFSLILESASTNQTSMYLCASRADPGAYEQYFGPGTRLTVT.

This chain links TRBV6-5 with TRBJ2-1; 7 nucleotides match TRBD2. After removal of 2 bases from V and 9 bases from J, the junction contained 13 bases not matched to a gene. Germline V CDR1 and CDR2: MNHEY, SVGAGI. This CDR3 has 16 residues. CDR3 region: CASSYGAGSDLGEQFF. CDR3 bases: TGTGCCAGCAGTTACGGAGCGGGAAGCGACCTGGGTGAGCAGTTCTTC.